This is a list of T cell receptor beta chains from one sample in a study of PD-1 blockade in classical Hodgkin lymphoma. Some clones are missing from TCRdb's copy, which holds only in-frame ones; the method was immunoSEQ multiplex PCR. The sample contains roughly 50,000 clones, roughly 80% of which appear only once. The specimen comprised peripheral blood mononuclear cells (PBMCs), sampled before the second cycle of nivolumab. The receptors stem from a human donor with classical Hodgkin lymphoma. Both conserved end residues are part of each CDR3. D genes are given only for firm matches. The size field is filled for only some rows; it gives once, few, many or a size class.

J gene	clone size	V gene	D gene	CDR3 protein	CDR3 DNA
TRBJ2-1	.	TRBV15	TRBD1	CATSIGKTGGLDEQFF	TGTGCCACCAGCATCGGCAAGACAGGGGGCTTGGATGAGCAGTTCTTC
TRBJ2-5	.	TRBV7-9	.	CASSKTGGQETQYF	TGTGCCAGCAGCAAGACCGGGGGCCAAGAGACCCAGTACTTC
TRBJ1-1	.	TRBV27	.	CASSPWTVTGNTEAFF	TGTGCCAGCAGTCCCTGGACAGTTACCGGGAACACTGAAGCTTTCTTT
TRBJ2-1	many	TRBV28	TRBD2	CASRPTSGSTGEQFF	TGTGCCAGCAGGCCGACTAGCGGGAGTACGGGTGAGCAGTTCTTC
TRBJ2-7	.	TRBV29-1	TRBD2	CSVDSGGSYEQYF	TGCAGCGTTGACAGCGGGGGAAGCTACGAGCAGTACTTC
TRBJ2-1	.	TRBV30	.	CAWSELGKSYNEQFF	TGTGCCTGGAGTGAACTGGGGAAGTCCTACAATGAGCAGTTCTTC
TRBJ1-3	.	TRBV25-1	.	CASSETLGRGEGNTIYF	TGTGCCAGCAGTGAAACGTTAGGCAGGGGTGAAGGAAACACCATATATTTT
TRBJ2-5	.	TRBV5-8	.	CASRQGLYSETQYF	TGTGCCAGCAGGCAGGGACTCTACTCGGAGACCCAGTACTTC
TRBJ1-1	.	TRBV18	.	CASSQNTEAFF	TGTGCCAGCTCACAGAACACTGAAGCTTTCTTT
TRBJ1-3	once	TRBV28	.	CASSPGNRPQARNTIYF	TGTGCCAGCTCGCCGGGAAACAGGCCGCAAGCGAGAAACACCATATATTTT
TRBJ2-3	few	TRBV6-5	.	CASSSLGADTQYF	TGTGCCAGCAGTTCCCTGGGAGCGGATACGCAGTATTTT
TRBJ2-2	.	TRBV5-1	TRBD2	CASSSLSVLAGLTGELFF	TGCGCCAGCAGCTCCCTTAGCGTACTAGCGGGGTTGACCGGGGAGCTGTTTTTT
TRBJ2-3	.	TRBV2	TRBD2	CASSETRTSGGTDTQYF	TGTGCCAGCAGTGAAACCCGGACTAGCGGGGGCACAGATACGCAGTATTTT
TRBJ2-3	.	TRBV15	.	CATSRDRVSTDTQYF	TGTGCCACCAGCAGAGATAGGGTTAGCACAGATACGCAGTATTTT
TRBJ2-1	.	TRBV27	.	CASSLFGGRSSYNEQFF	TGTGCCAGCAGTTTGTTTGGCGGCAGAAGCTCCTACAATGAGCAGTTCTTC
TRBJ2-7	.	TRBV11-3	.	CASSFPQYF	TGTGCCAGCAGCTTCCCGCAGTACTTC
TRBJ2-6	.	TRBV27	.	CASSPLQGSGANVLTF	TGTGCCAGCAGTCCTCTGCAGGGCTCTGGGGCCAACGTCCTGACTTTC
TRBJ1-2	once	TRBV6-5	.	CASWRPGAYYGYTF	TGTGCCAGCTGGCGCCCGGGGGCCTACTATGGCTACACCTTC
TRBJ1-6	.	TRBV4-3	.	CASSQVENSPLHF	TGCGCCAGCAGCCAAGTGGAGAATTCACCCCTCCACTTT
TRBJ2-5	.	TRBV18	TRBD1	CASSRDRVETQYF	TGTGCCAGCTCAAGGGACAGGGTGGAGACCCAGTACTTC
TRBJ1-3	once	TRBV9	.	CASSPGVENTIYF	TGTGCCAGCAGCCCAGGGGTGGAAAACACCATATATTTT
TRBJ1-5	.	TRBV2	.	CASNSGGNQPQHF	TGTGCCAGCAACTCAGGGGGCAATCAGCCCCAGCATTTT
TRBJ2-1	.	TRBV7-9	.	CASSFSGSFYNEQFF	TGTGCCAGCAGCTTTAGCGGTTCCTTCTACAATGAGCAGTTCTTC
TRBJ1-6	.	TRBV27	TRBD1	CASRITGVGDSPLHF	TGTGCCAGCAGGATCACAGGGGTGGGTGATTCACCCCTCCACTTT
TRBJ2-3	.	TRBV9	TRBD2	CASSVGWAASGGTVNTQYF	TGTGCCAGCAGCGTAGGGTGGGCGGCTAGCGGGGGAACCGTGAATACGCAGTATTTT
TRBJ2-5	.	TRBV7-2	.	CASSNRNQETQYF	TGTGCCAGCAGCAACCGGAACCAAGAGACCCAGTACTTC
TRBJ1-1	few	TRBV2	.	CASVGNTEAFF	TGTGCCAGCGTGGGAAACACTGAAGCTTTCTTT
TRBJ1-6	.	TRBV9	.	CASSVGSSPLHF	TGTGCCAGCAGCGTAGGCTCATCACCCCTCCACTTT
TRBJ2-3	few	TRBV5-6	TRBD2	CASSGSAGGADTQYF	TGTGCCAGCTCTGGATCCGCGGGAGGTGCCGATACGCAGTATTTT
TRBJ2-2	.	TRBV7-2	.	CASLWDVATGELFF	TGTGCCAGCCTGTGGGATGTTGCTACCGGGGAGCTGTTTTTT
TRBJ2-3	.	TRBV29-1	TRBD1	CSVGTGGTDTQYF	TGCAGCGTTGGTACAGGGGGCACAGATACGCAGTATTTT
TRBJ2-3	.	TRBV6-4	TRBD2	CASSNREDYTDTQYF	TGTGCCAGCAGTAACCGGGAGGATTACACAGATACGCAGTATTTT
TRBJ2-2	.	TRBV5-1	.	CASSRPERENTGELFF	TGCGCCAGCTCTCGACCCGAACGGGAGAACACCGGGGAGCTGTTTTTT
TRBJ2-7	.	TRBV9	.	CASSVDTGPYYEQYF	TGTGCCAGCAGCGTAGATACGGGTCCCTACTACGAGCAGTACTTC
TRBJ2-2	.	TRBV10-3	.	CAITSRESTGELFF	TGTGCCATCACAAGCCGGGAGAGCACCGGGGAGCTGTTTTTT
TRBJ2-5	.	TRBV5-4	.	CASSFLGPQETQYF	TGTGCCAGCAGCTTTTTAGGGCCGCAAGAGACCCAGTACTTC
TRBJ2-5	.	TRBV30	TRBD1	CAWSPRGETQYF	TGTGCCTGGAGCCCCAGGGGGGAGACCCAGTACTTC
TRBJ1-1	.	TRBV19	.	CASQPVMNTEAFF	TGTGCCAGTCAGCCGGTCATGAACACTGAAGCTTTCTTT
TRBJ1-4	.	TRBV5-1	TRBD1	CASSPLAWTGGTNEKLFF	TGCGCCAGCAGCCCGCTTGCGTGGACAGGGGGTACTAATGAAAAACTGTTTTTT
TRBJ2-7	.	TRBV27	.	CASSLSMPPYEQYF	TGTGCCAGCAGTTTAAGCATGCCCCCCTACGAGCAGTACTTC
TRBJ2-3	.	TRBV7-6	.	CASSLRGADTQYF	TGTGCCAGCAGCTTACGTGGGGCAGATACGCAGTATTTT
TRBJ2-1	.	TRBV25-1	TRBD1	CASSTGIVDRGTQLF	TGTGCCAGCAGTACGGGAATCGTAGACAGGGGGACACAACTCTTC
TRBJ1-2	.	TRBV10-2	.	CASRDSLYGYTF	TGCGCCAGCAGGGACAGCCTCTATGGCTACACCTTC
TRBJ2-5	.	TRBV4-3	.	CASSQDIFRGRKETQYF	TGCGCCAGCAGCCAAGATATCTTTAGGGGGAGGAAAGAGACCCAGTACTTC
TRBJ2-3	.	TRBV9	.	CASSVDEGKSTDTQYF	TGTGCCAGCAGCGTAGATGAAGGAAAAAGCACAGATACGCAGTATTTT
TRBJ2-3	few	TRBV7-2	TRBD2	CASRLAGDTQYF	TGTGCCAGTCGACTAGCGGGGGATACGCAGTATTTT
TRBJ2-7	.	TRBV7-2	.	CASSLTSYEQYF	TGTGCCAGCAGCTTAACCTCCTACGAGCAGTACTTC
TRBJ2-1	.	TRBV19	TRBD1	CASSIDRGTGPYNEQFF	TGTGCCAGTAGTATAGATCGGGGGACAGGGCCCTACAATGAGCAGTTCTTC
TRBJ1-2	.	TRBV10-3	.	CAISEDLVSKRDYGYTF	TGTGCCATCAGTGAGGACTTAGTGTCCAAAAGGGACTATGGCTACACCTTC
TRBJ2-3	.	TRBV10-3	.	CAISESGLQGTQYF	TGTGCCATCAGTGAGTCTGGACTACAGGGTACGCAGTATTTT
TRBJ2-3	.	TRBV2	TRBD2	CASRGLAGEPRGSTDTQYF	TGTGCCAGCAGAGGATTAGCGGGAGAGCCCCGGGGAAGCACAGATACGCAGTATTTT
TRBJ1-2	.	TRBV4-2	TRBD1	CASSQGSGQGYGYTF	TGTGCCAGCAGCCAAGGGTCGGGACAGGGGTATGGCTACACCTTC
TRBJ2-3	.	TRBV7-2	TRBD1	CASSNRQGSSQYF	TGTGCCAGCAGCAACAGACAGGGTAGCTCGCAGTATTTT
TRBJ2-7	once	TRBV6-5	.	CASSSLPAYEQYF	TGTGCCAGCAGTTCCCTCCCCGCCTACGAGCAGTACTTC